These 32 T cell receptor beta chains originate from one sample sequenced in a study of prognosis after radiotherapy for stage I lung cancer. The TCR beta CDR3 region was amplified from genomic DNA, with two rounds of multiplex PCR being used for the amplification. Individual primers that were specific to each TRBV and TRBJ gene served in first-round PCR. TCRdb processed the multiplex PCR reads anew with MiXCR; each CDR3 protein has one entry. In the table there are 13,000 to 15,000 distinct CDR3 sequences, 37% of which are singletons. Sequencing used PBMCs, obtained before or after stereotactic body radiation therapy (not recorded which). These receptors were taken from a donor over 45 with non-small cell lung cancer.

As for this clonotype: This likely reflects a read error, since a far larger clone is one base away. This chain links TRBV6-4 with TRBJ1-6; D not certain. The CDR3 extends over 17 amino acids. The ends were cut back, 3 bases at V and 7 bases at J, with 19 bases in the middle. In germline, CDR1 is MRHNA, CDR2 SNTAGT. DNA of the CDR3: TGTGCCAGCAGTGAATGGGGAGGTGAGGTGATGAATTCACCCCTCCACTTT. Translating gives CASSEWGGEVMNSPLHF.

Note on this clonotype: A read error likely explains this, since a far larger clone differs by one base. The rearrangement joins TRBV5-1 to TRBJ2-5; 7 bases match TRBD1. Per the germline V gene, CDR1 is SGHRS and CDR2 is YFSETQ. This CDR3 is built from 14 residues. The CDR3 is CASKERQGENEQLF. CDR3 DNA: TGCGCCAGCAAGGAGCGGCAGGGGGAAAATGAGCAGTTGTTC.

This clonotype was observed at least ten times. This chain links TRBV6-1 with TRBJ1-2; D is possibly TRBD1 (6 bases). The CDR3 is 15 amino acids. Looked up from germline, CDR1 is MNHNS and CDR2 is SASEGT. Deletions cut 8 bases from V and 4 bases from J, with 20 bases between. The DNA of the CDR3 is TGTGCCAGCCGAATAGATGCGACAGGCGGCTATGGCTACACCTTC. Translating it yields CASRIDATGGYGYTF.

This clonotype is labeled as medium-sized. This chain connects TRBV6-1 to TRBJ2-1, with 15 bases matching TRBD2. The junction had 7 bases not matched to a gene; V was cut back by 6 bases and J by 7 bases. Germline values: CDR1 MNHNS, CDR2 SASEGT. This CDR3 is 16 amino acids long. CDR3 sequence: CASRLGLAGGKNEQFF. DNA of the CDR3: TGTGCCAGCAGACTGGGACTAGCGGGAGGTAAAAATGAGCAGTTCTTC.

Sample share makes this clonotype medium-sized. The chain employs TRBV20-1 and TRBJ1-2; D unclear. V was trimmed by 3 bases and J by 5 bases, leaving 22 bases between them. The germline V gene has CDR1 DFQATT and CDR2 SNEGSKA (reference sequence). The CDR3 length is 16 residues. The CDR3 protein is CSASREGRPERYGYTF. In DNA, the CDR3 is TGCAGTGCTAGTAGGGAAGGACGTCCCGAAAGATATGGCTACACCTTC.

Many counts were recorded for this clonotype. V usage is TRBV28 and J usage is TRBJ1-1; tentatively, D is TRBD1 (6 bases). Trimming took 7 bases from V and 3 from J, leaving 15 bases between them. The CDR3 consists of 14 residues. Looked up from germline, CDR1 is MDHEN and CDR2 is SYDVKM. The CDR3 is CASTKGGPHTEAFF. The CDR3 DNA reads TGTGCCAGCACCAAAGGGGGACCCCACACTGAAGCTTTCTTT.

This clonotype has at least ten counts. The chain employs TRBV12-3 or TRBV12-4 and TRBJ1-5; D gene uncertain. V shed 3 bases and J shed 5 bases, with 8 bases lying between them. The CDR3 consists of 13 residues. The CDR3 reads CASSLAGDQPQHF. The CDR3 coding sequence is TGTGCCAGCAGTTTGGCGGGTGATCAGCCCCAGCATTTT.

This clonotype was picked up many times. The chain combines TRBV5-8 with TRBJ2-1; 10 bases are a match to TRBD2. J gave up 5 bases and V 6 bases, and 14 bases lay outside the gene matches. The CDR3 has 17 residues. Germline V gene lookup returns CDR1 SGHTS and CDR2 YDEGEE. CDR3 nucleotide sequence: TGTGCCAGCATCAAGGGGTTCAGGACTAGCGGAAACAATGAGCAGTTCTTC. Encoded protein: CASIKGFRTSGNNEQFF.

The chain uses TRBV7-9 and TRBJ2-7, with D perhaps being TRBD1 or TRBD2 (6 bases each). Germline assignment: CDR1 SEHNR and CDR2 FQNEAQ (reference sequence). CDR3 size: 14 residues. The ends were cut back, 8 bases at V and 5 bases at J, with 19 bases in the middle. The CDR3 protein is CASAPGGGINEQYF. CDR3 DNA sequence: TGTGCCAGCGCTCCTGGGGGCGGGATCAACGAGCAGTACTTC.

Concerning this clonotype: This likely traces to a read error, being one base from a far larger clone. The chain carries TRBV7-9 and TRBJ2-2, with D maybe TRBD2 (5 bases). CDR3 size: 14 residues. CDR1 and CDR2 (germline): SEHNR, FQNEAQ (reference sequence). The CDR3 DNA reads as TGTGCCAGCAGCCTACCCGGGAACTCCGGGGAGCTGTTTTTT. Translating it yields CASSLPGNSGELFF. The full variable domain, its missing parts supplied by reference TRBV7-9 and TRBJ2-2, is DTGVSQNPRHKITKRGQNVTFRCDPISEHNRLYWYRQTLGQGPEFLTYFQNEAQLEKSRLLSDRFSAERPKGSFSTLEIQRTEQGDSAMYLCASSLPGNSGELFFGEGSRLTVL.

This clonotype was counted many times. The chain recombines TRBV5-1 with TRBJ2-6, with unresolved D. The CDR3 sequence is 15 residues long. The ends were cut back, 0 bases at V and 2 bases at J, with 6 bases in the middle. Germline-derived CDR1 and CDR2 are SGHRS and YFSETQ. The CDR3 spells CASSLAGTGANVLTF. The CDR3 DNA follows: TGCGCCAGCAGCTTGGCTGGGACTGGGGCCAACGTCCTGACTTTC.

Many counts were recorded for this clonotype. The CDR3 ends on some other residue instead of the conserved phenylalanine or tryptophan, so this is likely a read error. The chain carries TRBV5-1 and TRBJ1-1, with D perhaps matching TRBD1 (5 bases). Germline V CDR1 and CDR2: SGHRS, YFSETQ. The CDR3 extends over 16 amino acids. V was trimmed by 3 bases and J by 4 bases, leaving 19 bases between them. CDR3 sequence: CASSSTSTGRFTEAFL. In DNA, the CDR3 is TGCGCCAGCAGCTCTACTTCGACGGGACGGTTCACTGAAGCTTTCCTT.

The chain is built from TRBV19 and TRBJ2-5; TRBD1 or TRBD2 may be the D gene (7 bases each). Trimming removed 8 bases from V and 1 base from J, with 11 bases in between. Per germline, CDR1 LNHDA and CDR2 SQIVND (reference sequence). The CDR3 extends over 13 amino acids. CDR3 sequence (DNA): TGTGCCAGTGCGGGGGACAGCCAAGAGACCCAGTACTTC. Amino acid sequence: CASAGDSQETQYF.

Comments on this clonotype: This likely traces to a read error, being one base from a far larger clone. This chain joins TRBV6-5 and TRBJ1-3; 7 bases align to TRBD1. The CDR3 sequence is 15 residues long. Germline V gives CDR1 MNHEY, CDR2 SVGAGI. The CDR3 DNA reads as TGTGCCAGTTGGGACAGTTCGAGCTCTGTAAACACCATATATTTT. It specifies CASWDSSSSVNTIYF.

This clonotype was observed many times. This CDR3 is CASSPPDGRQYF. CDR3 nucleotides: TGTGCCAGCTCACCACCCGACGGGAGGCAGTACTTC. V and J are TRBV18 and TRBJ2-7; D is perhaps TRBD2 (6 bases). This CDR3 is 12 amino acids long. With 0 bases removed from V and 9 bases from J, the gap between germline ends came to 9 bases. From germline, CDR1 is KGHSH and CDR2 LQKENI.

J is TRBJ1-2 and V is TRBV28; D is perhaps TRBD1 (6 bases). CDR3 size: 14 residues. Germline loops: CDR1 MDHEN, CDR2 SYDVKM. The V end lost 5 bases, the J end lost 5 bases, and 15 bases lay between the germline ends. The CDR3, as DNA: TGTGCCAGCAGTCAAGGACAGATAAAATATGGCTACACCTTC. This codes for CASSQGQIKYGYTF.

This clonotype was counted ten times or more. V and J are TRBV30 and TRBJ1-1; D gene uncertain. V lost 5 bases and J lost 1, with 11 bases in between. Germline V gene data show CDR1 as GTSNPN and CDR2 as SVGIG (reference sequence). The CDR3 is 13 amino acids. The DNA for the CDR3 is TGTGCCTGGGCATGGACCCCGAACACTGAAGCTTTCTTT. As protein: CAWAWTPNTEAFF. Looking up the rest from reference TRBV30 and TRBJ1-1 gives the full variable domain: SQTIHQWPATLVQPVGSPLSLECTVEGTSNPNLYWYRQAAGRGLQLLFYSVGIGQISSEVPQNLSASRPQDRQFILSSKKLLLSDSGFYLCAWAWTPNTEAFFGQGTRLTVV.

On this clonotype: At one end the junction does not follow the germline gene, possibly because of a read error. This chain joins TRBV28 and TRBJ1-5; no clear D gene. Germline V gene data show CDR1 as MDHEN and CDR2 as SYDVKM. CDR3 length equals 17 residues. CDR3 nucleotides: TGTGCCAGCAGGGACGCATACCCGCGGTTTGGCAATCAGCCCCGGGATTTT. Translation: CASRDAYPRFGNQPRDF.

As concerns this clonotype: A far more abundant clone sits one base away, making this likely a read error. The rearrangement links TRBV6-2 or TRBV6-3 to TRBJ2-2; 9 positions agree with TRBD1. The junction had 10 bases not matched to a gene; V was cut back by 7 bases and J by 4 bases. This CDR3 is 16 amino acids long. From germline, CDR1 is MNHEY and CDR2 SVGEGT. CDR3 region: CASNEAWTGVTGELFF. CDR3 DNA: TGTGCCAGCAATGAAGCGTGGACAGGGGTCACCGGGGAGCTGTTTTTT.

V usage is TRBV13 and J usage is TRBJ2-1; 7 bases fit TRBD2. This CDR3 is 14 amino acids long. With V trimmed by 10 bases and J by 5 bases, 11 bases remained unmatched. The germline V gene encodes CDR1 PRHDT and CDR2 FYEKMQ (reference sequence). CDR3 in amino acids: CAINLTGGNNEQFF. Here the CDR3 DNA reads TGTGCCATCAACTTAACCGGGGGGAACAATGAGCAGTTCTTC.

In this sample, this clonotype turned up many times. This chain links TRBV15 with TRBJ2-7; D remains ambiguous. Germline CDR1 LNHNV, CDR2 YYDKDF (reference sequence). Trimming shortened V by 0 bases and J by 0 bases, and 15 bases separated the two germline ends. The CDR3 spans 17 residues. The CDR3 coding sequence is TGTGCCACCAGCAGAGATGATTGGTTGGGCAGCTCCTACGAGCAGTACTTC. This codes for CATSRDDWLGSSYEQYF.

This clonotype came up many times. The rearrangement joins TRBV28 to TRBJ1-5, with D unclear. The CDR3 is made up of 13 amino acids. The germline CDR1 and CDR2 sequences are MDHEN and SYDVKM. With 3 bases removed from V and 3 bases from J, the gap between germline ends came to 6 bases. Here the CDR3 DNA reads TGTGCCAGCAGTTTGGAGGCCAATCAGCCCCAGCATTTT. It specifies CASSLEANQPQHF.

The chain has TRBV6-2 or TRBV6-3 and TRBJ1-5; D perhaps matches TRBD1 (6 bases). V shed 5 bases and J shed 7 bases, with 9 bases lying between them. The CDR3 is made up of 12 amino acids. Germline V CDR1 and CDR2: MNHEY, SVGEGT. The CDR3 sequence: CASSVGQQPQHF. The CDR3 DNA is TGTGCCAGCAGTGTTGGACAGCAGCCCCAGCATTTT.

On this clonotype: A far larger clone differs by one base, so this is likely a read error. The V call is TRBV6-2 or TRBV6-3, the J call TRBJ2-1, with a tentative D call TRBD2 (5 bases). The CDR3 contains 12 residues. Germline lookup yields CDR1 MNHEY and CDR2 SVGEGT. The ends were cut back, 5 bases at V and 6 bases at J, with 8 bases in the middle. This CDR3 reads CASSEGCNEQFF. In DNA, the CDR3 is TGTGCCAGCAGTGAGGGTTGCAATGAGCAGTTCTTC.

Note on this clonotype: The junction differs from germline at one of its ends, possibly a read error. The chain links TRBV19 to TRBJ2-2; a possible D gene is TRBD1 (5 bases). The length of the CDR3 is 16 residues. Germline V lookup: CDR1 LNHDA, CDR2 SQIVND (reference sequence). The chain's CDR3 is CASSIDLRGNTGELFF. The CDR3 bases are TGCGCCAGTAGTATAGATCTAAGGGGAAACACCGGGGAGCTGTTTTTT.

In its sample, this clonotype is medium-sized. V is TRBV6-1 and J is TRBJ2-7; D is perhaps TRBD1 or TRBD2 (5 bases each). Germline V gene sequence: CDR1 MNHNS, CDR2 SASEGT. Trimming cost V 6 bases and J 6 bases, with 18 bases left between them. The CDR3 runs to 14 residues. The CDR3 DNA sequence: TGTGCCAGCAGACCCGGCAATCTTGGGGGCGAGCAGTACTTC. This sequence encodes CASRPGNLGGEQYF.

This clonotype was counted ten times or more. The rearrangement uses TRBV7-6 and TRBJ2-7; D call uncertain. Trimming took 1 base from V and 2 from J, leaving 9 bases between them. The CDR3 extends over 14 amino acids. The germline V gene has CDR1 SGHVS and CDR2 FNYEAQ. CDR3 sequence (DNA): TGTGCCAGCAGCTTAGACGAAGTTGCCTACGAGCAGTACTTC. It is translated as CASSLDEVAYEQYF.

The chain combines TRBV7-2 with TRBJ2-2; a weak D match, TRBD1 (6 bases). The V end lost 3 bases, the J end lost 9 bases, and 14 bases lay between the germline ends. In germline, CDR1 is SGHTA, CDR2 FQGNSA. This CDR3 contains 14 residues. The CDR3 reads CASSFPGELRELFF. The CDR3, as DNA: TGTGCCAGCAGCTTCCCAGGGGAGTTGCGGGAGCTGTTTTTT.

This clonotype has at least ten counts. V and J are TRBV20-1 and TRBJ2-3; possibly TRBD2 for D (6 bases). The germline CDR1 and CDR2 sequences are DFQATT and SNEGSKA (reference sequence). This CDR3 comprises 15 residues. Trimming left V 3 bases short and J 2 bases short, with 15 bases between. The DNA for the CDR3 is TGCAGTGCTAGGTCCGGGAGAGTCTCCACAGATACGCAGTATTTT. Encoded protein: CSARSGRVSTDTQYF.

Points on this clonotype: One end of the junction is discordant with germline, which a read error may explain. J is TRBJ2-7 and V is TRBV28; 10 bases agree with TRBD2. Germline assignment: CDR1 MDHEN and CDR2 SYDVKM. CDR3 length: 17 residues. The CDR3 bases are TGTGCCAACAGTTTAGGGTCTAGCGGGGGATTCTACTACGAGCAGTACTTC. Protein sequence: CANSLGSSGGFYYEQYF.

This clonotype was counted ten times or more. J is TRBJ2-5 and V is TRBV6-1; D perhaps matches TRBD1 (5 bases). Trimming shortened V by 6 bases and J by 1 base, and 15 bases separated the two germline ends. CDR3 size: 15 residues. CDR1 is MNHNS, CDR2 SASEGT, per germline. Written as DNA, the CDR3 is TGTGCCAGCAGCCCCACGAAGGGGATCCAAGAGACCCAGTACTTC. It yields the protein CASSPTKGIQETQYF.

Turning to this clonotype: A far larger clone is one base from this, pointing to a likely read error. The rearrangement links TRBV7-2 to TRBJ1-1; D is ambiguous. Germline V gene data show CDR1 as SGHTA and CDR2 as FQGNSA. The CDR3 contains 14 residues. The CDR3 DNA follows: TGTGCCAGCAGAGGACCGACTGGAAGCACTGAAGATTTCTTT. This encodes CASRGPTGSTEDFF.